This record covers a single TCR beta chain. The V gene lost 4 bases and the J gene lost 5 bases, with 11 bases spanning the gap. CDR3 length: 14 residues. Germline CDR1 reads MGHDK; CDR2 reads SYGVNS. This specimen belongs to a study of blood T cell repertoires in COVID-19. Study in general: Collection of acute and convalescent COVID-19 samples took place in the United States, Italy and Spain. T cells, B-cell-depleted T cells, or PBMCs provided the cDNA or gDNA that served as material.

Authors' processing steps: Amplification of reference gene primers was used by the study to estimate nucleated cell counts. Libraries were prepared by immunoSEQ multiplex PCR; TCRdb keeps only in-frame clonotypes and omits some of them. V, J and clone size are taken as reported in that table, and D and trimming were inferred from the DNA itself. The table includes roughly 39,000 clones, 88% detected once. The genes are TRBV25-1 and TRBJ2-2; D possibly corresponds to TRBD2 (6 bases). This TCR derives from an older woman with acute or convalescent COVID-19. The material sequenced was peripheral blood. CDR3 protein: CASSVTGRTGELFF. CDR3 bases: TGTGCCAGCAGTGTTACCGGGAGAACCGGGGAGCTGTTTTTT.